This TCR beta chain comes out of a study of Ad26.COV2.S vaccination and SARS-CoV-2 variants. Whole-study context: A participant enrolled in the COV1001 Ad26.COV2.S trial arm provided the sample.

Produced via immunoSEQ multiplex PCR; TCRdb's table is partial and in-frame only. This table holds fewer than 500,000 clones, 90% found once. The study's findings and limits: Analyses that measured TCR breadth and depth may have underestimated total T cell responses. After vaccination, substantial breadth of spike-specific CD8+ and CD4+ responses was reported.

Treatment reported: roughly 19 received Ad26.COV2.S at low or high dose, single or two shots; about 5 received placebo; per-sample allocation not given. Sampling was performed 63 days after the first vaccine or placebo injection. With respect to this clone: The antigen remains unidentified.

CDR3 length equals 16 residues. The germline gives CDR1 SQVTM, CDR2 ANQGSEA. The germline V and J ends were trimmed by 0 bases and 3 bases, with 15 bases remaining between them. V usage is TRBV29-1 and J usage is TRBJ2-1, with D tentatively TRBD1 (5 bases). The origin of this receptor is a person between 18 and 65 years old who received the Ad26.COV2.S COVID-19 vaccine or a placebo. Sequencing was performed on peripheral blood, taken in a trial of Ad26.COV2.S vaccine versus placebo. The CDR3 sequence: CSVEDRFSDNYNEQFF. CDR3 bases: TGCAGCGTTGAAGATCGGTTTTCGGACAACTACAATGAGCAGTTCTTC.